This TCR beta chain was profiled in a study of human T cells and chemical hapten exposure. The CDR3 is 13 amino acids. V was clipped by 5 bases and J by 3 bases, with 10 bases between them. In the library, unique molecular identifiers were attached to individual cDNA molecules. TCRdb used MiXCR to reprocess the 5' RACE reads, holding one entry per CDR3 protein. The sample gives 75,000 or so distinct CDR3 sequences, about a sixth of which show up once; 6.8% is in the top ten. From whole blood left unfractionated, total RNA was extracted. This chain uses TRBV12-3 or TRBV12-4 with TRBJ1-2; no clear D gene. The source is a female donor in good health. CDR3 bases: TGTGCCAGCAGTGCCGGGAGACACTATGGCTACACCTTC. Its protein product is CASSAGRHYGYTF.